This T cell receptor beta chain was sequenced in a study of CD8 T cells in ankylosing spondylitis. Study-level points and caveats: Significantly higher representation of disease-linked clones was reported for matched ankylosing spondylitis synovial fluid. Characteristic, it appeared, of ankylosing spondylitis blood was a TCR beta motif of eight highly homologous variants.

Comment on this clonotype: Antigen specificity is unknown.

Quantitative barcoded 5'-RACE was used to prepare TCR beta libraries. TCRdb fed the 5' RACE reads into MiXCR, producing one record per CDR3 protein. The sample carries 250,000 to 350,000 distinct CDR3 sequences, around 18% recorded once. Specimen: blood, either unsorted or a sorted T cell fraction (not recorded which). This receptor was obtained from a male donor with ankylosing spondylitis or in good health (not recorded which).

Written as DNA, the CDR3 is TGTGCCAGCTCACCTCAGACCTGGGGGGGCACTGAAGCTTTCTTT. The encoded protein is CASSPQTWGGTEAFF. The chain has TRBV18 and TRBJ1-1; D might be TRBD1 (5 bases). The germline CDR1 and CDR2 sequences are KGHSH and LQKENI. Trimming stripped 3 bases from V and 4 bases from J, with 15 bases between. The CDR3 is 15 amino acids.